Listed here are 6 T cell receptor beta chains from one sample, sequenced in a study of blood T cell repertoires in COVID-19 (dated by TCRdb to the early 2020s). Receptor libraries were prepared by the immunoSEQ multiplex PCR assay. This is the immuneACCESS table as TCRdb keeps it, with only in-frame sequences that have V and J called. A part of the clones is gone; compared with another copy, unresolved V genes explain less than half, and the rest is unexplained. The sample table contains more than 90,000 clones; only one count was recorded for approximately 88% of them. The ten biggest clones cover around 17% of the sample. Sample: peripheral blood. The receptors originated from a woman aged 60 to 75 with COVID-19, enrolled during active disease.

This chain connects TRBV9 to TRBJ2-1, with 11 bases identical to TRBD2. V shed 4 bases and J 3 bases; nucleotides not matched to a gene: 3. Germline CDR1 is SGDLS and CDR2 is YYNGEE. The CDR3 covers 15 residues. The CDR3 region has the DNA TGTGCCAGCAGCTTCCTAGCGGGGGGCTACAATGAGCAGTTCTTC. As protein: CASSFLAGGYNEQFF.

The count of this clone is one. DNA for the CDR3: TGTGCCAGCAGTAATACAGGAGCCGGCTACACCTTC. Translating it yields CASSNTGAGYTF. The chain joins TRBV27 to TRBJ1-2, with D perhaps TRBD1 (5 bases). Germline V gives CDR1 MNHEY, CDR2 SMNVEV (reference sequence). The CDR3 consists of 12 residues. Between the trimmed V and J ends, which lost 5 bases and 8 bases, there was a span of 12 bases.

This clone has only a few counts. The chain employs TRBV10-1 and TRBJ1-4; D perhaps matches TRBD1 (5 bases). The V gene lost 0 bases and the J gene lost 12 bases, with 11 bases spanning the gap. The CDR3 is 13 amino acids. Germline assignment: CDR1 WNHNN and CDR2 SYGVQD (reference sequence). The CDR3 loop reads CASSESWGGQLFF. The CDR3 DNA is TGCGCCAGCAGTGAGTCGTGGGGGGGTCAACTGTTTTTT.

This chain links TRBV19 with TRBJ1-1, with a weak D call TRBD1 (5 bases). The CDR3 is 13 residues long. The V end lost 3 bases, the J end lost 4 bases, and 9 bases lay between the germline ends. Germline V gene data show CDR1 as LNHDA and CDR2 as SQIVND (reference sequence). In nucleotides, the CDR3 is TGTGCCAGTAGTATGGCGGGGCGCACTGAAGCTTTCTTT. Its protein product is CASSMAGRTEAFF.

The chain recombines TRBV4-2 with TRBJ2-1; 7 bases line up with TRBD1. Germline V CDR1 and CDR2: LGHNA, YNFKEQ. The CDR3 has 14 residues. With V trimmed by 11 bases and J by 4 bases, 11 bases remained unmatched. This chain's CDR3 is CASRFRGSYNEQFF. In DNA, the CDR3 is TGTGCCTCCCGCTTCAGGGGGAGTTACAATGAGCAGTTCTTC.

The chain recombines TRBV19 with TRBJ1-2; D perhaps matches TRBD1 (5 bases). V was pared by 6 bases and J by 8 bases, with 25 bases between. Per the germline V gene, CDR1 is LNHDA and CDR2 is SQIVND (reference sequence). This CDR3 region has 16 residues. The CDR3 loop reads CASRDSTWGTFYGYTF. CDR3 in DNA: TGTGCCAGTAGAGACAGCACTTGGGGCACTTTCTACGGCTACACCTTC.